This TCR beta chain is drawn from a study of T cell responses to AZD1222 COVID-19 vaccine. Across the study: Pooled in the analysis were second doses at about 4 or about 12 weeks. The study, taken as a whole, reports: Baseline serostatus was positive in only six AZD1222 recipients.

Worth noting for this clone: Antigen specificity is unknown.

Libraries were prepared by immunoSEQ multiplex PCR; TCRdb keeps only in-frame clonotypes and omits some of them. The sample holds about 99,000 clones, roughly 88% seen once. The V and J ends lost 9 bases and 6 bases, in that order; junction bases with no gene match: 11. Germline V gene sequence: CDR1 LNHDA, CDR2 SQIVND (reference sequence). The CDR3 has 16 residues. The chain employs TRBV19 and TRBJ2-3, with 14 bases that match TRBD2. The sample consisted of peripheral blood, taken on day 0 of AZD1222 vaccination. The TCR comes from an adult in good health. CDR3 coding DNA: TGTGCCAGCCAACATGGGACTAGCGGGAGTTGGGATACGCAGTATTTT. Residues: CASQHGTSGSWDTQYF.